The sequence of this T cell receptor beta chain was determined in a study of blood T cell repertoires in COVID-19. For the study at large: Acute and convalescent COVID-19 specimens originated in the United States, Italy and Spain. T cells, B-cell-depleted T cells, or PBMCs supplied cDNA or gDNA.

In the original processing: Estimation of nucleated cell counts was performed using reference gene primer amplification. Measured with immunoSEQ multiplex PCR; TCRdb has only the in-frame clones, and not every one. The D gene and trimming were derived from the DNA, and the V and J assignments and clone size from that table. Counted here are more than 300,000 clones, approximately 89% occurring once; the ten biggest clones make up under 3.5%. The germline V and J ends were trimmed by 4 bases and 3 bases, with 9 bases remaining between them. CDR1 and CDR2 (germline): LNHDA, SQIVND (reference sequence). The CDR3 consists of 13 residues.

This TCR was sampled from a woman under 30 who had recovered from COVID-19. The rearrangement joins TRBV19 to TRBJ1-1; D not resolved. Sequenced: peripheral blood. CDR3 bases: TGTGCCAGTAGTAGACTGACTTACACTGAAGCTTTCTTT. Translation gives CASSRLTYTEAFF.